Sequencing of this T cell receptor beta chain was carried out in a study of cytomegalovirus exposure and HLA in healthy donors. CDR1 is LNHNV and CDR2 is YYDKDF in the germline V gene (reference sequence). CDR3 length equals 14 residues. Trimming stripped 8 bases from V and 3 bases from J, with 15 bases between. The PCR ran on 60 Vbeta and 13 Jbeta primers. This table comes from immunoSEQ multiplex PCR, and its TCRdb copy is limited to in-frame clones, with some not included. The table has under 200,000 clones, approximately 81% seen once. Comments on this clone: As yet, its antigen is unknown.

Study-level results: Later work found that TCR association rates differed between HLA loci; DRB1 had the most and HLA-C the fewest.

The clonotype comes from a woman between 50 and 59 years old in good health and CMV-seronegative. The specimen was PBMCs. The chain employs TRBV15 and TRBJ2-3, with D perhaps TRBD1 (5 bases). CDR3 protein: CATSSGAGTDTQYF. As DNA, the CDR3 is TGTGCCACCTCTTCTGGGGCTGGGACAGATACGCAGTATTTT. The entire variable domain, with the rest obtained from reference TRBV15 and TRBJ2-3, is as follows: DAMVIQNPRYQVTQFGKPVTLSCSQTLNHNVMYWYQQKSSQAPKLLFHYYDKDFNNEADTPDNFQSRRPNTSFCFLDIRSPGLGDTAMYLCATSSGAGTDTQYFGPGTRLTVL.